This T cell receptor (beta chain) was observed in a study of T cell responses to AZD1222 COVID-19 vaccine. V was clipped by 4 bases and J by 6 bases, with 10 bases between them. CDR1 is MNHEY and CDR2 is SMNVEV in the germline V gene (reference sequence). This CDR3 comprises 14 residues. Repertoires were generated with immunoSEQ multiplex PCR, while TCRdb's copy carries only in-frame clones and drops some. Here the sample spans some 130,000 clones, about 80% being singletons. About this clone: Its antigen is unidentified.

Study-level results: Females outnumbered males among donors, who were mostly white British; clonal diversity was possibly underestimated.

The gene calls are TRBV27 and TRBJ1-6; D is unclear. The TCR sequence derives from an adult in good health. Sample: peripheral blood, taken on day 0 of AZD1222 vaccination. CDR3 nucleotide sequence: TGTGCCAGCAGTTCGTGGGAATTTAATTCACCCCTCCACTTT. As protein: CASSSWEFNSPLHF.